One sample yielded the 13 T cell receptor beta chains listed below, sequenced in a study of T cell responses to AZD1222 COVID-19 vaccine. Assay used: immunoSEQ multiplex PCR; TCRdb lists only in-frame clones, some missing. The table has 120,000 or so clones, around 92% seen once; the top ten hold about 1.6%. Sequencing was performed on peripheral blood, taken on day 0 of AZD1222 vaccination. Every receptor here comes from an adult in good health.

V and J are TRBV13 and TRBJ1-2; D gene unclear. This CDR3 is built from 13 residues. Germline CDR1 and CDR2: PRHDT and FYEKMQ (reference sequence). Trimming pared 5 bases from V and 4 bases from J, leaving 11 bases between. This CDR3 reads CASSPGLPYGYTF. The DNA of the CDR3 is TGTGCCAGCAGCCCAGGACTGCCCTATGGCTACACCTTC.

This clone was recorded a few times. The chain's CDR3 is CASSFFTGEEGEQYF. The CDR3 DNA reads as TGTGCCAGCAGTTTTTTCACAGGGGAGGAGGGGGAGCAGTACTTC. This chain links TRBV28 with TRBJ2-7, with D possibly being TRBD1 (7 bases). V dropped 3 bases and J dropped 7 bases, with 19 bases sitting between them. This CDR3 is built from 15 residues. Germline V gives CDR1 MDHEN, CDR2 SYDVKM.

This chain uses TRBV12-5 with TRBJ2-7, with D uncertain. Germline loops: CDR1 LGHNT, CDR2 FRNRAP. With 2 bases removed from V and 0 bases from J, the gap between germline ends came to 8 bases. The CDR3 is made up of 14 amino acids. The CDR3 loop reads CASGLLLTSYEQYF. CDR3 in DNA: TGTGCTAGTGGTTTGCTACTCACCTCCTACGAGCAGTACTTC. The entire variable domain, with the rest obtained from reference TRBV12-5 and TRBJ2-7, is as follows: DARVTQTPRHKVTEMGQEVTMRCQPILGHNTVFWYRQTMMQGLELLAYFRNRAPLDDSGMPKDRFSAEMPDATLATLKIQPSEPRDSAVYFCASGLLLTSYEQYFGPGTRLTVT.

V and J are TRBV5-1 and TRBJ2-7, with D perhaps TRBD1 (6 bases). This CDR3 comprises 15 residues. Germline V gene lookup returns CDR1 SGHRS and CDR2 YFSETQ. Trimming removed 0 bases at V and 4 bases at J, with 14 bases between. In nucleotides, the CDR3 is TGCGCCAGCAGCTTGGAACAGGGAACGGGTTACGAGCAGTACTTC. Its translation: CASSLEQGTGYEQYF.

In this sample, this clone turned up a few times. The J gene is TRBJ1-5, the V gene TRBV18, with D unclear. The V end lost 2 bases, the J end lost 0 bases, and 8 bases lay between the germline ends. This CDR3 is built from 15 residues. Germline values: CDR1 KGHSH, CDR2 LQKENI. CDR3 DNA: TGTGCCAGCTCACCAGAACAGCATAGCAATCAGCCCCAGCATTTT. This gives the protein CASSPEQHSNQPQHF.

This chain uses TRBV27 with TRBJ2-7, with 8 nucleotides matching TRBD2. V gave up 4 bases and J gave up 2 bases; unmatched junction bases: 7. The CDR3 has 15 residues. CDR1 and CDR2 (germline): MNHEY, SMNVEV (reference sequence). The CDR3 DNA sequence: TGTGCCAGCAGTTCTGCGACTAGCGCCCCCTACGAGCAGTACTTC. This codes for CASSSATSAPYEQYF.

The gene calls are TRBV6-5 and TRBJ2-5, with 11 bases fitting TRBD2. CDR1 and CDR2 (germline): MNHEY, SVGAGI. This CDR3 is built from 15 residues. Trimming removed 6 bases from V and 2 bases from J; junction bases left unmatched: 5. In DNA form, the CDR3 reads TGTGCCAGCAGCCGACTAGCGGGGTGGCAAGAGACCCAGTACTTC. It is translated as CASSRLAGWQETQYF.

A word on this clone: Distinct nucleotide sequences in the sample also encode this CDR3. V gene TRBV27 combines with J gene TRBJ1-4, with D possibly TRBD1 on 6 matching bases. Trimming stripped 2 bases from V and 8 bases from J, with 12 bases between. CDR1 MNHEY and CDR2 SMNVEV come from the germline V gene (reference sequence). The CDR3 is 14 residues long. The DNA for the CDR3 is TGTGCCAGCAGTTTAGGCAGGGGAGGCGAAAAACTGTTTTTT. It yields the protein CASSLGRGGEKLFF. Combining the CDR3 with reference TRBV27 and TRBJ1-4 gives the whole variable domain EAQVTQNPRYLITVTGKKLTVTCSQNMNHEYMSWYRQDPGLGLRQIYYSMNVEVTDKGDVPEGYKVSRKEKRNFPLILESPSPNQTSLYFCASSLGRGGEKLFFGSGTQLSVL.

V and J are TRBV13 and TRBJ2-7; D gene ambiguous. Germline lookup yields CDR1 PRHDT and CDR2 FYEKMQ (reference sequence). The V gene lost 3 bases and the J gene lost 2 bases, with 5 bases spanning the gap. CDR3 length: 12 residues. The CDR3 loop is CASSLKAYEQYF. CDR3 nucleotides: TGTGCCAGCAGCTTGAAAGCCTACGAGCAGTACTTC.

This clone came up a few times. J is TRBJ2-7 and V is TRBV11-1; no definite D call. The CDR3 is made up of 14 amino acids. Trimming took off 7 bases at V and 0 bases at J, with 13 bases between the two ends. Germline lookup yields CDR1 SGHAT and CDR2 FQDESV (reference sequence). Here the CDR3 reads CASKTGLSSYEQYF. CDR3 bases: TGTGCCAGCAAAACTGGGCTTAGCTCCTACGAGCAGTACTTC. Drawing the rest from reference TRBV11-1 and TRBJ2-7, the complete variable domain is EAEVAQSPRYKITEKSQAVAFWCDPISGHATLYWYRQILGQGPELLVQFQDESVVDDSQLPKDRFSAERLKGVDSTLKIQPAELGDSAMYLCASKTGLSSYEQYFGPGTRLTVT.

DNA for the CDR3: TGTGCCAGCAGTTTATTGGGGCTAGCGGGAAACGAGCAGTACTTC. Protein sequence: CASSLLGLAGNEQYF. This rearrangement joins TRBV27 to TRBJ2-7, with 9 positions matching TRBD2. Trimming at V came to 1 base and at J to 5 bases, leaving 6 bases not matched to a gene. This CDR3 region has 15 residues. Germline values: CDR1 MNHEY, CDR2 SMNVEV (reference sequence).

In its sample, this clone was seen once. The gene calls are TRBV25-1 and TRBJ2-1, with D possibly matching TRBD2 (5 bases). This CDR3 is built from 18 residues. CDR1 MGHDK and CDR2 SYGVNS come from the germline V gene. With 4 bases removed from V and 4 bases from J, the gap between germline ends came to 23 bases. CDR3 amino acids: CASSGDLRGRGGYNEQFF. The CDR3 bases are TGTGCCAGCAGTGGCGACTTAAGAGGCCGAGGAGGTTACAATGAGCAGTTCTTC.

V gene TRBV5-6 combines with J gene TRBJ2-7; D is ambiguous. From germline, CDR1 is SGHDT and CDR2 YYEEEE. Trimming shortened V by 0 bases and J by 3 bases, and 7 bases separated the two germline ends. The CDR3 has 13 residues. Written as DNA, the CDR3 is TGTGCCAGCAGCTTGGCCGGCTACTACGAGCAGTACTTC. Its protein is CASSLAGYYEQYF.